There are a few counts of the clone carrying this T cell receptor (beta chain). This CDR3 region has 13 residues. Germline values: CDR1 SGHVS, CDR2 FNYEAQ. V lost 5 bases to trimming and J lost 2 bases, with 9 bases between them. TCRdb recomputed calls from the 5' RACE reads with MiXCR, one row per CDR3 protein. The sample includes around 260,000 distinct CDR3 sequences, 16% seen only once; the top ten take 22%. The source of the sample is a study of T-cell memory formation after mild COVID-19. Study in general: TCR clusters were mostly donor specific.

Material: PBMCs or a T cell subset sorted from them (not recorded which). The receptor was isolated from a man between 18 and 35 years old who had mild COVID-19 (a few samples of this study predate the infection). Cell type and time point are not known. V usage is TRBV7-6 and J usage is TRBJ2-5, with D uncertain. The chain's CDR3 is CASSPYGQETQYF. Here the CDR3 DNA reads TGTGCCAGCAGCCCCTACGGTCAAGAGACCCAGTACTTC.